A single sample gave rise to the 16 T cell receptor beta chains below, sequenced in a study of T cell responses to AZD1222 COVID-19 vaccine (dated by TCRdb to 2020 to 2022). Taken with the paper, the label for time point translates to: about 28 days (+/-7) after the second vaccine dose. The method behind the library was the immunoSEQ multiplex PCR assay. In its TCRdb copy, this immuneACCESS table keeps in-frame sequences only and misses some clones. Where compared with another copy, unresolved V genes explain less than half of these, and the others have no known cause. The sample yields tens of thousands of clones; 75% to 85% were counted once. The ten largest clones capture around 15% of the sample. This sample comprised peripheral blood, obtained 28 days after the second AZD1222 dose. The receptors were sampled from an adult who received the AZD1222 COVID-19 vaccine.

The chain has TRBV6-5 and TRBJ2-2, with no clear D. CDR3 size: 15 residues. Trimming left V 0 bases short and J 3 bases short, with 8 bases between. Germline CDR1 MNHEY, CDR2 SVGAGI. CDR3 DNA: TGTGCCAGCAGTTACTCGCTGATACACACCGGGGAGCTGTTTTTT. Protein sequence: CASSYSLIHTGELFF.

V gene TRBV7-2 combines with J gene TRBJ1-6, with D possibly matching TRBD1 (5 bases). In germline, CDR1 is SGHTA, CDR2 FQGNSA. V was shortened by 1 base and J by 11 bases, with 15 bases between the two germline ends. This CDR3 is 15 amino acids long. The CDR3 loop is CASSLGRQGTAPLHF. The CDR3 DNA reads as TGTGCCAGCAGCTTAGGTCGGCAGGGAACGGCACCCCTCCACTTT.

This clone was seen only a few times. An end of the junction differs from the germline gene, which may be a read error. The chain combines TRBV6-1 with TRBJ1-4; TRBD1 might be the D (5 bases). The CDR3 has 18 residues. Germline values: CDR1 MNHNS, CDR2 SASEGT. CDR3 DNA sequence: TGTGCCAGCAATGAACCAAGGGGAAATGACGTCGGAAATGAAAAACTGTTTTTT. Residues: CASNEPRGNDVGNEKLFF.

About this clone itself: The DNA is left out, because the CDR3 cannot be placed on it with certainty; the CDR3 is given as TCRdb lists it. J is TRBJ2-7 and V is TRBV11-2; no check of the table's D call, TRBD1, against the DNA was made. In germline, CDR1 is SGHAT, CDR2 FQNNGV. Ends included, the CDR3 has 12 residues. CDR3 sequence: CASSLVAGGAYF.

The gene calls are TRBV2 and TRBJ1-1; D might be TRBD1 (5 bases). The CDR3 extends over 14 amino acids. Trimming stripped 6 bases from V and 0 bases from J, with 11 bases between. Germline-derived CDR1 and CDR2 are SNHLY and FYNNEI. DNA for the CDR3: TGTGCCAGCAGGGGGGGGAAAATGAACACTGAAGCTTTCTTT. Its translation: CASRGGKMNTEAFF. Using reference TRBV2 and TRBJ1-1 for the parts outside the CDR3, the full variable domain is EPEVTQTPSHQVTQMGQEVILRCVPISNHLYFYWYRQILGQKVEFLVSFYNNEISEKSEIFDDQFSVERPDGSNFTLKIRSTKLEDSAMYFCASRGGKMNTEAFFGQGTRLTVV.

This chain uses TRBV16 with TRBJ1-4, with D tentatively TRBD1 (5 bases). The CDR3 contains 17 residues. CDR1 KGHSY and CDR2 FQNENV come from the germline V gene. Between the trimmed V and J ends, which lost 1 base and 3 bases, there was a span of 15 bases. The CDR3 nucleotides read TGTGCCAGCAGCCAATTTGGTCAGGGAAGTTCTAATGAAAAACTGTTTTTT. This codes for CASSQFGQGSSNEKLFF.

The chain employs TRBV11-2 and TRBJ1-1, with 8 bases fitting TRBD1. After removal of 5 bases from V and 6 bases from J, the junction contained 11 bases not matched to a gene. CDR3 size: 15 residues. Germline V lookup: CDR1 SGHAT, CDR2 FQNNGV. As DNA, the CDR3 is TGTGCCAGCAGCCCCCGACAGGGGTGGGTTCCTGAAGCTTTCTTT. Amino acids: CASSPRQGWVPEAFF. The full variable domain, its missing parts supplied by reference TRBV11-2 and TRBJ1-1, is EAGVAQSPRYKIIEKRQSVAFWCNPISGHATLYWYQQILGQGPKLLIQFQNNGVVDDSQLPKDRFSAERLKGVDSTLKIQPAKLEDSAVYLCASSPRQGWVPEAFFGQGTRLTVV.

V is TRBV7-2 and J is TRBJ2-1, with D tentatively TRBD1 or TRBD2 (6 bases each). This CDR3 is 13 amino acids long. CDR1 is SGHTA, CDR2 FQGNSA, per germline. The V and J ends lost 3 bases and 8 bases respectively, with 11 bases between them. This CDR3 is CASSLAGEDEQFF. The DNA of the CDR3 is TGTGCCAGCAGCTTGGCAGGGGAGGATGAGCAGTTCTTC.

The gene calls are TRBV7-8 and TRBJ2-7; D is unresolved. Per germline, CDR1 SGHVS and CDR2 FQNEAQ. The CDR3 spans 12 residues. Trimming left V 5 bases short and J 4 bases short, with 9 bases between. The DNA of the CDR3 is TGTGCCAGCAGCCCCCGGGCATACGAGCAGTACTTC. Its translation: CASSPRAYEQYF.

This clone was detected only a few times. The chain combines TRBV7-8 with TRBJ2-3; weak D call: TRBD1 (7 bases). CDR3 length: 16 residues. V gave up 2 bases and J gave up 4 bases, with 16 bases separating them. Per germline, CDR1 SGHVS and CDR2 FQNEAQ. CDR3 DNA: TGTGCCAGCAGCTTACTGGCAGGGGGGTCCGCAGATACGCAGTATTTT. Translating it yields CASSLLAGGSADTQYF.

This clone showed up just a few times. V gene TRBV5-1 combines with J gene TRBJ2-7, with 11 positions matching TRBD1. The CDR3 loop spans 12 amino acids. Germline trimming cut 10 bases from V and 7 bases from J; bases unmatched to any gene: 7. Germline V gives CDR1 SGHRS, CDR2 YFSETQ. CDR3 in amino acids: CASGQGAREQYF. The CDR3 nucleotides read TGCGCCTCCGGACAGGGGGCGAGGGAGCAGTACTTC.

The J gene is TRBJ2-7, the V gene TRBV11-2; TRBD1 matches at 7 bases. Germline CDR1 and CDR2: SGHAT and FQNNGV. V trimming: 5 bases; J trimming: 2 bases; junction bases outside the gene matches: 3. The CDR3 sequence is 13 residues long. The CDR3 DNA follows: TGTGCCAGCAGCGAGGACAGGACCTACGAGCAGTACTTC. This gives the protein CASSEDRTYEQYF.

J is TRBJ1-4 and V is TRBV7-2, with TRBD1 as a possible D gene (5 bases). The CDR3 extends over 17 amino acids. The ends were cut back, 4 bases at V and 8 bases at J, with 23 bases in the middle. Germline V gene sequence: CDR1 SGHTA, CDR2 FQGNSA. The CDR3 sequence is CASSSRFKEGRGEKLFF. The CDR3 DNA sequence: TGTGCCAGCAGCTCCCGATTTAAGGAGGGTAGGGGAGAAAAACTGTTTTTT.

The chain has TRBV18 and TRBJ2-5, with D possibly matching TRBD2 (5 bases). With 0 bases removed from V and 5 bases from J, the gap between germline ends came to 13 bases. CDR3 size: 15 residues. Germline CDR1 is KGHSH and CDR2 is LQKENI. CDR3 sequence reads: CASSPPLGPGETQYF. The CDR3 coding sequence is TGTGCCAGCTCACCACCCTTAGGGCCGGGGGAGACCCAGTACTTC.

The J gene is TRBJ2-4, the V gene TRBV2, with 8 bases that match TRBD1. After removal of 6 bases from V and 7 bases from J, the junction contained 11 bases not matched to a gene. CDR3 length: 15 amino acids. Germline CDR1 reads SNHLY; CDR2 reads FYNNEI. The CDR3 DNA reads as TGTGCCAGCAGGGGTGGACAGGGAGTCTGGAACATTCAGTACTTC. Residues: CASRGGQGVWNIQYF.

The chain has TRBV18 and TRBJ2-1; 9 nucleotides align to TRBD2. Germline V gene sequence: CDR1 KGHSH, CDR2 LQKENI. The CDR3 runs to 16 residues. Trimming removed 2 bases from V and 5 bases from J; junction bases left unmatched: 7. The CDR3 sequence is CASSPGQRGVNNEQFF. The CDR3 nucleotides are TGTGCCAGCTCACCAGGCCAGCGGGGGGTTAACAATGAGCAGTTCTTC. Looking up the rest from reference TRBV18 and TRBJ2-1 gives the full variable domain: NAGVMQNPRHLVRRRGQEARLRCSPMKGHSHVYWYRQLPEEGLKFMVYLQKENIIDESGMPKERFSAEFPKEGPSILRIQQVVRGDSAAYFCASSPGQRGVNNEQFFGPGTRLTVL.